One sample yielded the 7 T cell receptor beta chains listed below, sequenced in a study of T cells in tuberculosis. Profiled with immunoSEQ multiplex PCR; TCRdb holds only in-frame clones, not every one. The sample includes fewer than 40,000 clones, around 86% of them seen just once. Described time point: new active TB diagnosis, blood taken before or within 7 days of starting treatment. The specimen comprised PBMCs, sampled at tuberculosis diagnosis. The receptor source for this set is an adult with tuberculosis.

The chain recombines TRBV7-2 with TRBJ2-5; D possibly corresponds to TRBD2 (6 bases). Trimming took 4 bases from V and 2 from J, leaving 14 bases between them. The CDR3 covers 15 residues. Germline loops: CDR1 SGHTA, CDR2 FQGNSA. CDR3 DNA: TGTGCCAGCAGCTCGGGACTGGGGAATCAAGAGACCCAGTACTTC. This codes for CASSSGLGNQETQYF.

This chain joins TRBV12-5 and TRBJ1-3; 10 bases line up with TRBD1. CDR3 length: 16 amino acids. Germline CDR1 LGHNT, CDR2 FRNRAP. V lost 1 base and J lost 6; bases outside the gene matches: 6. This chain's CDR3 is CASGLEAGTGENTIYF. DNA of the CDR3: TGTGCTAGTGGTTTGGAGGCGGGGACAGGGGAAAACACCATATATTTT.

This chain joins TRBV5-1 and TRBJ2-1; tentative D call: TRBD2 (6 bases). Between the trimmed V and J ends, which lost 4 bases and 0 bases, there was a span of 8 bases. From germline, CDR1 is SGHRS and CDR2 YFSETQ. The CDR3 loop spans 14 amino acids. The CDR3: CASSVRDSYNEQFF. CDR3 bases: TGCGCCAGCAGCGTGCGGGACTCCTACAATGAGCAGTTCTTC.

This sequence joins TRBV28 and TRBJ2-1; D gene ambiguous. The CDR3 is made up of 12 amino acids. V was trimmed by 3 bases and J by 12 bases, leaving 12 bases between them. The germline CDR1 and CDR2 sequences are MDHEN and SYDVKM. CDR3 sequence reads: CASSFGGSGQFF. The CDR3 DNA follows: TGTGCCAGCAGTTTTGGTGGCAGTGGGCAGTTCTTC.

The V call is TRBV18, the J call TRBJ2-6; 8 bases align to TRBD2. Germline V gives CDR1 KGHSH, CDR2 LQKENI. V shed 2 bases, J shed 0 bases, and the junction held 3 bases outside the gene matches. CDR3 length equals 17 residues. The CDR3, as DNA: TGTGCCAGCTCACCAGCGGGGGGCTCCTCTGGGGCCAACGTCCTGACTTTC. Translating gives CASSPAGGSSGANVLTF.

The V call is TRBV5-6, the J call TRBJ2-3, with 8 bases lining up with TRBD2. This CDR3 contains 14 residues. V lost 1 base, J lost 4 bases, and 2 bases stayed unmatched. CDR1 is SGHDT and CDR2 is YYEEEE in the germline V gene. The CDR3 DNA is TGTGCCAGCAGCTTGCGGGGGGGGCCAGATACGCAGTATTTT. Translating it yields CASSLRGGPDTQYF.

The chain has TRBV10-3 and TRBJ1-1; 7 positions agree with TRBD1. Germline V gene lookup returns CDR1 ENHRY and CDR2 SYGVKD. The CDR3 covers 14 residues. Trimming removed 8 bases from V and 0 bases from J; junction bases left unmatched: 6. This CDR3 reads CAIGQAELNTEAFF. The CDR3 DNA sequence: TGTGCCATCGGACAGGCCGAATTGAACACTGAAGCTTTCTTT.